These 12 T cell receptor beta chains share one sample of origin, sequenced in a study of shared T cell receptors in the human thymus. The repertoire was sequenced with immunoSEQ multiplex PCR; TCRdb's copy has only in-frame clones and lacks some. The table shows 700,000 to 750,000 clones, with around 85% occurring only once. This sample also appeared in a second study, on human thymus T cells.

Sequencing was carried out using thymocytes. All receptors derive from a girl under three years old with a congenital heart defect.

The chain has TRBV4-2 and TRBJ2-7; D is unclear. The germline V and J ends were trimmed by 0 bases and 6 bases, with 12 bases remaining between them. There are 14 residues in the CDR3. The germline V gene encodes CDR1 LGHNA and CDR2 YNFKEQ. The CDR3 loop is CASSQDRSVAEQYF. For the CDR3, the DNA is TGTGCCAGCAGCCAAGATCGGAGTGTGGCCGAGCAGTACTTC.

The rearrangement joins TRBV11-3 to TRBJ2-7, with 7 bases fitting TRBD1. Germline trimming cut 3 bases from V and 3 bases from J; bases unmatched to any gene: 2. The CDR3 is 13 residues long. Germline CDR1 reads SGHNT; CDR2 reads YENEEA. CDR3 nucleotide sequence: TGTGCCAGCAGCTTGGGACAGCTCTACGAGCAGTACTTC. Its protein is CASSLGQLYEQYF.

This chain links TRBV7-2 with TRBJ2-5; TRBD1 agrees at 8 bases. V shed 1 base, J shed 3 bases, and the junction held 4 bases outside the gene matches. The length of the CDR3 is 15 residues. Germline lookup yields CDR1 SGHTA and CDR2 FQGNSA. CDR3 DNA: TGTGCCAGCAGCTTAGACCAGGACAGGGAAGAGACCCAGTACTTC. This sequence encodes CASSLDQDREETQYF.

The chain carries TRBV10-3 and TRBJ1-2, with 7 bases fitting TRBD1. Unmatched junction bases numbered 8, after V lost 10 bases and J lost 3 bases. CDR1 is ENHRY, CDR2 SYGVKD, per germline. The CDR3 runs to 13 residues. The CDR3 is CATLGQSHYGYTF. The DNA for the CDR3 is TGTGCCACCCTGGGACAGTCCCACTATGGCTACACCTTC.

This clone was observed once. The rearrangement links TRBV15 to TRBJ2-7; 8 nucleotides align to TRBD1. The V gene end was trimmed by 0 bases and the J gene end by 3 bases; junction bases not matched to a gene: 7. Germline V gene lookup returns CDR1 LNHNV and CDR2 YYDKDF (reference sequence). This CDR3 region has 16 residues. In nucleotides, the CDR3 is TGTGCCACCAGCAGAGATCGGGGACAGGTAGGCTACGAGCAGTACTTC. It yields the protein CATSRDRGQVGYEQYF.

The chain employs TRBV18 and TRBJ2-3; D may be TRBD1 (5 bases). This CDR3 is built from 15 residues. V was shortened by 1 base and J by 7 bases, with 15 bases between the two germline ends. Germline assignment: CDR1 KGHSH and CDR2 LQKENI. The CDR3 region has the DNA TGTGCCAGCTCACCACGTGGAAGGGGTAATTATACGCAGTATTTT. Translating it yields CASSPRGRGNYTQYF.

CDR3 in DNA: TGTGCCAGCAGTCCCACAGCAACCTATAATTCACCCCTCCACTTT. Amino acids: CASSPTATYNSPLHF. The V gene is TRBV6-5, the J gene TRBJ1-6; no clear D. CDR3 size: 15 residues. CDR1 MNHEY and CDR2 SVGAGI come from the germline V gene. The ends were cut back, 5 bases at V and 2 bases at J, with 10 bases in the middle.

DNA for the CDR3: TGCGCCAGCAGCTTCGACACCTTTAGCACAGATACGCAGTATTTT. It is translated as CASSFDTFSTDTQYF. The V gene is TRBV5-1, the J gene TRBJ2-3; D unclear. Germline V lookup: CDR1 SGHRS, CDR2 YFSETQ. CDR3 length equals 15 residues. V was shortened by 2 bases and J by 0 bases, with 10 bases between the two germline ends.

V is TRBV11-3 and J is TRBJ2-7; TRBD2 aligns across 12 bases. In germline, CDR1 is SGHNT, CDR2 YENEEA. The CDR3 loop spans 14 amino acids. The ends lost 5 bases at V and 4 bases at J; junction bases unmatched: 3. The CDR3 region is CASSTSGGRYEQYF. The DNA of the CDR3 is TGTGCCAGCAGCACTAGCGGGGGGAGGTACGAGCAGTACTTC.

The chain has TRBV29-1 and TRBJ1-1; D uncertain. V dropped 3 bases and J dropped 12 bases, with 11 bases sitting between them. The germline V gene has CDR1 SQVTM and CDR2 ANQGSEA. CDR3 length: 10 residues. The CDR3 DNA reads as TGCAGCGTTGACCTCGTCAGGCCTTTCTTT. Encoded protein: CSVDLVRPFF. The whole variable domain, remainder taken from reference TRBV29-1 and TRBJ1-1, is SAVISQKPSRDICQRGTSLTIQCQVDSQVTMMFWYRQQPGQSLTLIATANQGSEATYESGFVIDKFPISRPNLTFSTLTVSNMSPEDSSIYLCSVDLVRPFFGQGTRLTVV.

Here the CDR3 reads CAWSASPHRGQRRYGYTF. CDR3 DNA: TGTGCCTGGAGTGCATCCCCACACAGGGGGCAGAGACGCTATGGCTACACCTTC. This chain joins TRBV30 and TRBJ1-2; TRBD1 matches 9 bases. The V gene's germline CDR1 is GTSNPN and CDR2 SVGIG (reference sequence). The CDR3 runs to 18 residues. Germline trimming cut 1 base from V and 4 bases from J; bases unmatched to any gene: 16.

This clone has a handful of counts. The V and J genes are TRBV5-5 and TRBJ1-1, with 7 positions matching TRBD1. V shed 0 bases and J 5 bases; nucleotides not matched to a gene: 7. Germline lookup yields CDR1 SGHKS and CDR2 YYEKEE (reference sequence). The CDR3 runs 15 residues. In nucleotides, the CDR3 is TGTGCCAGCAGCTTGGCACCGACAGGGTGGACTGAAGCTTTCTTT. Protein product: CASSLAPTGWTEAFF.